One and the same sample provided the 19 T cell receptor beta chains below, sequenced in a study of T cell repertoires in cytomegalovirus infection. No cognate antigen is known for these TCRs. In TCRdb, the reads were re-called with MiXCR into one record per CDR3 protein. Of some 500,000 distinct CDR3 sequences listed, around a third are singletons. The sample in question was cultured PBMCs, obtained from culture after CMV antigen stimulation. The receptors derive from a human donor in good health (CMV status not recorded). Some clones in this sample may be carry-over from other donors' samples.

The chain joins TRBV7-6 to TRBJ2-1; perhaps TRBD2 as D (6 bases). Germline V gene data show CDR1 as SGHVS and CDR2 as FNYEAQ. Trimming stripped 5 bases from V and 0 bases from J, with 14 bases between. The CDR3 runs 16 residues. The CDR3 DNA follows: TGTGCCAGCAGCCCCCGGACTAAAAGCTCCTACAATGAGCAGTTCTTC. This translates into CASSPRTKSSYNEQFF.

CDR3 in amino acids: CASSFGPKEQFF. CDR3 sequence (DNA): TGTGCCAGCAGTTTCGGTCCTAAGGAGCAGTTCTTC. The chain joins TRBV12-3 or TRBV12-4 to TRBJ2-1; D is ambiguous. With 3 bases removed from V and 10 bases from J, the gap between germline ends came to 10 bases. The CDR3 spans 12 residues.

The rearrangement uses TRBV15 and TRBJ2-1; D is unresolved. V was cut by 1 base and J by 7 bases, with 17 bases left in between. Germline V gene data show CDR1 as LNHNV and CDR2 as YYDKDF (reference sequence). The CDR3 is made up of 16 amino acids. The CDR3 DNA reads as TGTGCCACCAGCAGAGGGGGAAAATTGGGTCTAAATGAGCAGTTCTTC. Encoded protein: CATSRGGKLGLNEQFF.

This clonotype appeared a few times. One base away lies a much larger clone, so this may be a sequencing read error. The chain recombines TRBV7-6 with TRBJ2-7; D call uncertain. Germline V gene sequence: CDR1 SGHVS, CDR2 FNYEAQ. The CDR3 is 12 amino acids. The V gene lost 3 bases and the J gene lost 0 bases, with 3 bases spanning the gap. The CDR3 here is CASSFTSYEQYF. For the CDR3, the DNA is TGTGCCAGCAGCTTCACCTCCTACGAGCAGTACTTC.

The rearrangement links TRBV12-3 or TRBV12-4 to TRBJ1-1; D unresolved. The CDR3 runs 13 residues. V was cut by 6 bases and J by 4 bases, with 12 bases left in between. The CDR3 is CASSIFPFTEAFF. The CDR3 bases are TGTGCCAGCAGCATCTTTCCGTTCACTGAAGCTTTCTTT.

This chain connects TRBV11-2 to TRBJ2-3; TRBD2 matches 10 bases. The CDR3 contains 16 residues. Losses at the gene ends were 3 bases for V and 3 bases for J; bases not matched to a gene: 6. Germline V CDR1 and CDR2: SGHAT, FQNNGV. This CDR3 reads CASSFEREGRTDTQYF. The DNA for the CDR3 is TGTGCCAGCAGCTTTGAGCGGGAGGGCCGGACAGATACGCAGTATTTT.

V and J are TRBV5-1 and TRBJ2-2; no reliable D call. Germline V gives CDR1 SGHRS, CDR2 YFSETQ. This CDR3 has 16 amino acids. Trimming took off 0 bases at V and 0 bases at J, with 9 bases between the two ends. CDR3 in amino acids: CASSLASAANTGELFF. In nucleotides, the CDR3 is TGCGCCAGCAGCTTGGCCTCGGCTGCGAACACCGGGGAGCTGTTTTTT.

This sequence joins TRBV7-2 and TRBJ2-3, with D hard to call. Trimming pared 1 base from V and 2 bases from J, leaving 10 bases between. CDR1 SGHTA and CDR2 FQGNSA come from the germline V gene. The CDR3 runs to 15 residues. The CDR3 coding sequence is TGTGCCAGCAGCTTAGTGTTCGGAGACACAGATACGCAGTATTTT. Amino acids: CASSLVFGDTDTQYF.

The chain combines TRBV6-8 with TRBJ1-1, with D maybe TRBD1 (5 bases). Germline lookup yields CDR1 MNHGY and CDR2 SAAAGT. V was cut by 10 bases and J by 0 bases, with 15 bases left in between. CDR3 size: 14 residues. CDR3 DNA sequence: TGTGCCACCCACAGGATAGGGATGAACACTGAAGCTTTCTTT. Residues: CATHRIGMNTEAFF.

The V gene is TRBV18, the J gene TRBJ2-1; TRBD2 might be the D (5 bases). Per germline, CDR1 KGHSH and CDR2 LQKENI. This CDR3 comprises 14 residues. Between the trimmed V and J ends, which lost 3 bases and 7 bases, there was a span of 13 bases. The CDR3 loop reads CASSPDPSTNEQFF. The CDR3, as DNA: TGTGCCAGCTCACCCGACCCTAGCACAAATGAGCAGTTCTTC.

This clonotype was counted a few times. The rearrangement uses TRBV5-1 and TRBJ2-3; D unresolved. CDR3 length: 13 amino acids. The germline V gene has CDR1 SGHRS and CDR2 YFSETQ. With 3 bases removed from V and 7 bases from J, the gap between germline ends came to 12 bases. Written as DNA, the CDR3 is TGCGCCAGCAGCTCCCCTGGCGGTAATACGCAGTATTTT. Translation: CASSSPGGNTQYF.

J is TRBJ2-7 and V is TRBV5-4, with 10 nucleotides matching TRBD2. With 1 base clipped from V and 2 bases from J, the junction kept 12 bases outside the gene matches. The CDR3 has 18 residues. Germline lookup yields CDR1 SGHNT and CDR2 YYREEE (reference sequence). CDR3 loop: CASSLWGLALFVTYEQYV. In DNA, the CDR3 is TGTGCCAGCAGCTTGTGGGGACTAGCGCTCTTCGTAACCTACGAGCAGTACGTC.

The J gene is TRBJ2-7, the V gene TRBV6-6; D is perhaps TRBD2 (5 bases). The CDR3 has 13 amino acids. CDR1 is MNHNY, CDR2 SVGAGI, per germline (reference sequence). V was shortened by 0 bases and J by 9 bases, with 12 bases between the two germline ends. In DNA, the CDR3 is TGTGCCAGCAGTTACTCTAGGACTGGCGGGCAGTACGTC. Protein: CASSYSRTGGQYV.

Many counts were recorded for this clonotype. V usage is TRBV7-2 and J usage is TRBJ1-5; D gene ambiguous. Germline CDR1 reads SGHTA; CDR2 reads FQGNSA. Trimming shortened V by 3 bases and J by 0 bases, and 9 bases separated the two germline ends. The CDR3 is 15 residues long. This CDR3 reads CASSFGQNSNQPQHF. The CDR3 DNA is TGTGCCAGCAGCTTTGGGCAGAATAGCAATCAGCCCCAGCATTTT.

This clonotype was counted a few times. The J gene is TRBJ2-1, the V gene TRBV6-2 or TRBV6-3, with 8 bases matching TRBD1. Germline lookup yields CDR1 MNHEY and CDR2 SVGEGT. The CDR3 covers 19 residues. Germline trimming cut 0 bases from V and 0 bases from J; bases unmatched to any gene: 10. CDR3 loop: CASSYSMLRTGSSYNEQFF. CDR3 in DNA: TGTGCCAGCAGTTACTCGATGCTACGGACAGGGAGCTCCTACAATGAGCAGTTCTTC.

This clonotype was counted between two and nine times. The chain combines TRBV19 with TRBJ2-3; TRBD1 matches at 9 bases. The CDR3 extends over 16 amino acids. CDR1 LNHDA and CDR2 SQIVND come from the germline V gene (reference sequence). The V segment lost 5 bases and the J segment 1 base; nucleotides outside the gene matches: 7. CDR3 sequence reads: CASSVGTGSGTDTQYF. CDR3 coding DNA: TGTGCCAGTAGTGTGGGGACAGGGTCTGGCACAGATACGCAGTATTTT.

The CDR3 DNA reads as TGCGCCAGCAGCCCCCGCGGTAGCGGCTACAATGAGCAGTTCTTC. This translates into CASSPRGSGYNEQFF. The rearrangement links TRBV4-1 to TRBJ2-1; a possible D gene is TRBD2 (6 bases). From germline, CDR1 is MGHRA and CDR2 YSYEKL. The V end lost 4 bases, the J end lost 3 bases, and 13 bases lay between the germline ends. CDR3 size: 15 residues.

This clonotype was recorded a few times. This chain uses TRBV12-3 or TRBV12-4 with TRBJ2-3; 7 positions agree with TRBD1. The CDR3 is 14 amino acids. V shed 5 bases and J 3 bases; nucleotides not matched to a gene: 5. CDR3: CASSLGQATDTQYF. The DNA of the CDR3 is TGTGCCAGCAGTCTCGGACAGGCAACAGATACGCAGTATTTT.

CDR3 sequence reads: CASSYPASVGANVLTF. Here the CDR3 DNA reads TGTGCCAGCAGTTACCCCGCCTCGGTGGGGGCCAACGTCCTGACTTTC. V and J are TRBV6-2 or TRBV6-3 and TRBJ2-6; D unclear. Germline lookup yields CDR1 MNHEY and CDR2 SVGEGT. The CDR3 contains 16 residues. V was clipped by 2 bases and J by 4 bases, with 12 bases between them.